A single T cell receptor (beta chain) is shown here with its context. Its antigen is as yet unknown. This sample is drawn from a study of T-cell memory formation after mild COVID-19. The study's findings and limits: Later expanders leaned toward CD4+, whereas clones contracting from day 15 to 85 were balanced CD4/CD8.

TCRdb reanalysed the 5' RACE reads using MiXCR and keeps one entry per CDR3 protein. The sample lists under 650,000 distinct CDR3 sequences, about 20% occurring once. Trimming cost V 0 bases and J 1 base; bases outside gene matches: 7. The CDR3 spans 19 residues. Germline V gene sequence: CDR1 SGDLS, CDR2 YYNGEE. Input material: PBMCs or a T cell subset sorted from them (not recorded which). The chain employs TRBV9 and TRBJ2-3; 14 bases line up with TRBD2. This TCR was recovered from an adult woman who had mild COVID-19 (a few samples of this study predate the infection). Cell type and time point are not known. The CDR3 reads CASSVATPGLAGGTDTQYF. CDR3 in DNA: TGTGCCAGCAGCGTAGCTACCCCGGGACTAGCGGGGGGCACAGATACGCAGTATTTT.